The next 11 T cell receptor beta chains were all read from a single sample in a study of early T cells in non-severe SARS-CoV-2 infection. TCRdb ran MiXCR on the 5' RACE reads and lists one entry per CDR3 protein. Altogether just over 95,000 distinct CDR3 sequences are present, approximately 10% being singletons, with the ten largest covering around 5%. Sequencing used whole blood. The receptors come from an adult who was a healthcare worker with PCR-confirmed SARS-CoV-2 infection or an uninfected control (not recorded which).

The J gene is TRBJ2-2, the V gene TRBV30, with D perhaps TRBD2 (5 bases). Germline V gene lookup returns CDR1 GTSNPN and CDR2 SVGIG (reference sequence). V lost 5 bases to trimming and J lost 0 bases, with 13 bases between them. The CDR3 contains 15 residues. As DNA, the CDR3 is TGTGCCTGGGCCTCGAGGGTAACGAACACCGGGGAGCTGTTTTTT. Protein product: CAWASRVTNTGELFF.

This clonotype has more than one count but fewer than ten. DNA of the CDR3: TGTGCCAGCAGTGTGACCGGGACAGGGGGCTATGGCTACACCTTC. Translating gives CASSVTGTGGYGYTF. This chain links TRBV6-4 with TRBJ1-2; TRBD1 agrees at 11 bases. Germline-derived CDR1 and CDR2 are MRHNA and SNTAGT. CDR3 size: 15 residues. Trimming took 4 bases from V and 4 from J; bases not matched to a gene: 5.

Many counts were recorded for this clonotype. The rearrangement joins TRBV29-1 to TRBJ2-3; TRBD1 agrees at 7 bases. This CDR3 is built from 14 residues. V was clipped by 4 bases and J by 2 bases; unmatched bases: 6. Germline V CDR1 and CDR2: SQVTM, ANQGSEA. DNA for the CDR3: TGCAGCGTTGGGGGACAGAGCAACACAGATACGCAGTATTTT. Amino acids: CSVGGQSNTDTQYF.

The sample holds many counts of this clonotype. This chain joins TRBV7-6 and TRBJ1-5, with D hard to call. The CDR3 sequence is 15 residues long. Looked up from germline, CDR1 is SGHVS and CDR2 is FNYEAQ. V lost 4 bases and J lost 9, with 19 bases in between. The CDR3: CASSSDLVAQGPQHF. In DNA, the CDR3 is TGTGCCAGCAGCTCCGATTTAGTGGCGCAAGGGCCCCAGCATTTT.

In this sample, this clonotype turned up a few times. V and J are TRBV28 and TRBJ2-7; possible D gene TRBD1, 5 bases. Trimming stripped 7 bases from V and 3 bases from J, with 13 bases between. The germline V gene has CDR1 MDHEN and CDR2 SYDVKM. The CDR3 sequence is 13 residues long. CDR3 amino acids: CASKGLRYYEQYF. The DNA of the CDR3 is TGTGCCAGCAAGGGGCTAAGGTACTACGAGCAGTACTTC. Based on the CDR3 plus reference TRBV28 and TRBJ2-7, the full variable domain is DVKVTQSSRYLVKRTGEKVFLECVQDMDHENMFWYRQDPGLGLRLIYFSYDVKMKEKGDIPEGYSVSREKKERFSLILESASTNQTSMYLCASKGLRYYEQYFGPGTRLTVT.

This clonotype was seen a handful of times. The rearrangement links TRBV7-6 to TRBJ2-7; D gene unclear. CDR3 size: 14 residues. In germline, CDR1 is SGHVS, CDR2 FNYEAQ. Trimming took 1 base from V and 2 from J, leaving 9 bases between them. CDR3 sequence (DNA): TGTGCCAGCAGCTTAGAAGCTGCCCCCTACGAGCAGTACTTC. Translated, it gives CASSLEAAPYEQYF. Full variable domain (missing parts from reference TRBV7-6 and TRBJ2-7): GAGVSQSPRYKVTKRGQDVALRCDPISGHVSLYWYRQALGQGPEFLTYFNYEAQQDKSGLPNDRFSAERPEGSISTLTIQRTEQRDSAMYRCASSLEAAPYEQYFGPGTRLTVT.

There are many counts of this clonotype. This chain connects TRBV20-1 to TRBJ2-3; 7 bases line up with TRBD1. With 6 bases clipped from V and 5 bases from J, the junction kept 2 bases outside the gene matches. The V gene's germline CDR1 is DFQATT and CDR2 SNEGSKA (reference sequence). The CDR3 spans 11 residues. The DNA for the CDR3 is TGCAGTGCCTACAGGGGAGATACGCAGTATTTT. This encodes CSAYRGDTQYF.

This clonotype was seen a handful of times. The chain is built from TRBV20-1 and TRBJ1-1, with D uncertain. Germline CDR1 reads DFQATT; CDR2 reads SNEGSKA (reference sequence). Trimming stripped 4 bases from V and 1 base from J, with 7 bases between. CDR3 length: 12 residues. CDR3 residues: CSATLGNTEAFF. CDR3 sequence (DNA): TGCAGTGCTACCCTGGGGAACACTGAAGCTTTCTTT.

The gene calls are TRBV15 and TRBJ2-5; maybe TRBD2 (6 bases). Germline V gives CDR1 LNHNV, CDR2 YYDKDF (reference sequence). This CDR3 has 13 amino acids. V was shortened by 5 bases and J by 5 bases, with 12 bases between the two germline ends. CDR3 in DNA: TGTGCCACCAGCCCCTCAGGGAGGGAGACCCAGTACTTC. Protein: CATSPSGRETQYF.

This clonotype has just a few counts. The rearrangement links TRBV24-1 to TRBJ2-7; 10 bases match TRBD2. This CDR3 is 16 amino acids long. Germline-derived CDR1 and CDR2 are KGHDR and SFDVKD. The junction had 8 bases not matched to a gene; V was cut back by 7 bases and J by 0 bases. Here the CDR3 DNA reads TGTGCCACCAGCTCACCTAGCGGGAGTGACTCCTACGAGCAGTACTTC. Its protein is CATSSPSGSDSYEQYF.

This clonotype was seen only a few times. The V gene is TRBV5-1, the J gene TRBJ2-5, with 7 bases fitting TRBD1. The CDR3 sequence is 15 residues long. Germline trimming cut 4 bases from V and 1 base from J; bases unmatched to any gene: 7. Germline values: CDR1 SGHRS, CDR2 YFSETQ. CDR3 in amino acids: CASSQLTGVQETQYF. CDR3 coding DNA: TGCGCCAGCAGCCAACTCACAGGGGTCCAAGAGACCCAGTACTTC.